The 13 T cell receptor beta chains presented below share a single source sample, sequenced in a study of blood T cell repertoires in COVID-19 (TCRdb year 2020). The protocol used for the library was the immunoSEQ multiplex PCR assay. As stored in TCRdb, this immuneACCESS dataset retains in-frame rearrangements with V and J assigned. A fraction of the clones does not appear; measured against another copy, unresolved V genes explain less than half of the discrepancy, and the remainder lacks a known reason. This sample lists under 350,000 clones; 89% were detected once. Less than 2% of the sample comes from the top ten. Sequencing was done on a sample of PBMCs or T cells enriched from blood (not recorded which). The receptors shown here come from a woman aged 40 to 49 who had recovered from COVID-19.

The chain is built from TRBV7-6 and TRBJ1-6; 9 positions agree with TRBD1. Trimming at V came to 4 bases and at J to 13 bases, leaving 14 bases not matched to a gene. Germline CDR1 and CDR2: SGHVS and FNYEAQ. This CDR3 has 16 residues. CDR3 loop: CASSSTGTGLGSPLHF. The CDR3 DNA is TGTGCCAGCAGCTCGACCGGGACAGGGTTAGGGTCGCCCCTCCACTTT.

The rearrangement uses TRBV3-1 (or the pseudogene TRBV3-2) and TRBJ1-2, with unresolved D. In germline, CDR1 is LGHDT, CDR2 YNNKEL (reference sequence). The V end was cut by 5 bases, the J end by 1 base, with 11 bases between. The CDR3 has 14 residues. The CDR3 protein is CASSSRTINYGYTF. The CDR3 DNA sequence: TGTGCCAGCAGCTCTCGGACTATTAACTATGGCTACACCTTC.

The chain combines TRBV30 with TRBJ1-5; 7 bases map to TRBD1. V lost 1 base, J lost 3 bases, and 6 bases stayed unmatched. This CDR3 contains 15 residues. CDR1 and CDR2 (germline): GTSNPN, SVGIG (reference sequence). CDR3: CAWSGRQGLNQPQHF. The CDR3, as DNA: TGTGCCTGGAGTGGGAGACAGGGCCTCAATCAGCCCCAGCATTTT.

The chain uses TRBV29-1 and TRBJ1-2; 8 nucleotides align to TRBD1. CDR1 is SQVTM and CDR2 is ANQGSEA in the germline V gene. The V gene end was trimmed by 0 bases and the J gene end by 2 bases; junction bases not matched to a gene: 5. This CDR3 contains 15 residues. The CDR3 bases are TGCAGCGTTGAAGATTCAGGGGGCGGAAACTATGGCTACACCTTC. This encodes CSVEDSGGGNYGYTF.

The chain joins TRBV7-2 to TRBJ2-1, with 13 bases that match TRBD2. The trim removed 5 bases at V and 7 bases at J, leaving 5 bases unmatched. CDR1 is SGHTA and CDR2 is FQGNSA in the germline V gene. This CDR3 has 15 residues. CDR3: CASSQGLAGTNEQFF. CDR3 DNA sequence: TGTGCCAGCAGCCAGGGACTAGCGGGGACGAATGAGCAGTTCTTC.

The chain employs TRBV10-3 and TRBJ1-3; no clear D gene. CDR3 size: 15 residues. Germline values: CDR1 ENHRY, CDR2 SYGVKD. V lost 6 bases, J lost 5 bases, and 17 bases lay in between. This chain's CDR3 is CAISRDSAFRNTIYF. The CDR3 DNA reads as TGTGCCATCAGCAGAGACTCCGCTTTTAGAAACACCATATATTTT.

The rearrangement joins TRBV18 to TRBJ2-3; D not resolved. The germline V and J ends were trimmed by 3 bases and 6 bases, with 19 bases remaining between them. The germline V gene has CDR1 KGHSH and CDR2 LQKENI. This CDR3 comprises 16 residues. In DNA, the CDR3 is TGTGCCAGCTCACCCCCGGGTCCGGGTACGGGTGATACGCAGTATTTT. It yields the protein CASSPPGPGTGDTQYF.

This chain joins TRBV30 and TRBJ2-3; 10 bases agree with TRBD1. This CDR3 is built from 13 residues. V lost 5 bases to trimming and J lost 8 bases; unmatched junction nucleotides: 7. Germline CDR1 GTSNPN, CDR2 SVGIG (reference sequence). The CDR3 nucleotides are TGTGCCTGGGGACAGGGGGTCGGAGGTACGCAGTATTTT. Its protein product is CAWGQGVGGTQYF. The variable domain in full, with the rest retrieved from reference TRBV30 and TRBJ2-3, is SQTIHQWPATLVQPVGSPLSLECTVEGTSNPNLYWYRQAAGRGLQLLFYSVGIGQISSEVPQNLSASRPQDRQFILSSKKLLLSDSGFYLCAWGQGVGGTQYFGPGTRLTVL.

This chain links TRBV27 with TRBJ1-1; D is undetermined. CDR1 MNHEY and CDR2 SMNVEV come from the germline V gene (reference sequence). Trimming shortened V by 7 bases and J by 8 bases, and 20 bases separated the two germline ends. The CDR3 contains 14 residues. This chain's CDR3 is CASTLVRAAGEAFF. The CDR3 DNA sequence: TGTGCCAGCACCCTCGTACGCGCGGCGGGGGAAGCTTTCTTT.

The J gene is TRBJ2-3, the V gene TRBV5-1, with 14 bases identical to TRBD2. Germline values: CDR1 SGHRS, CDR2 YFSETQ. Losses at the gene ends were 4 bases for V and 0 bases for J; bases not matched to a gene: 7. CDR3 length equals 18 residues. CDR3 region: CASSPGTSGGLSTDTQYF. In DNA form, the CDR3 reads TGCGCCAGCAGCCCCGGGACTAGCGGGGGTCTTAGCACAGATACGCAGTATTTT. Supplemented by reference TRBV5-1 and TRBJ2-3, the full variable domain reads KAGVTQTPRYLIKTRGQQVTLSCSPISGHRSVSWYQQTPGQGLQFLFEYFSETQRNKGNFPGRFSGRQFSNSRSEMNVSTLELGDSALYLCASSPGTSGGLSTDTQYFGPGTRLTVL.

The rearrangement uses TRBV7-9 and TRBJ1-2; the D is unclear. CDR3 length: 15 amino acids. Germline V lookup: CDR1 SEHNR, CDR2 FQNEAQ (reference sequence). Trimming removed 6 bases from V and 0 bases from J, with 14 bases in between. CDR3 sequence: CASRTSVGSNYGYTF. Here the CDR3 DNA reads TGTGCCAGCAGGACTTCCGTGGGTTCTAACTATGGCTACACCTTC. The complete variable domain, with remaining parts taken from reference TRBV7-9 and TRBJ1-2, reads DTGVSQNPRHKITKRGQNVTFRCDPISEHNRLYWYRQTLGQGPEFLTYFQNEAQLEKSRLLSDRFSAERPKGSFSTLEIQRTEQGDSAMYLCASRTSVGSNYGYTFGSGTRLTVV.

The chain is built from TRBV20-1 and TRBJ1-1; the D gene is possibly TRBD1 (5 bases). The CDR3 length is 12 residues. The germline V and J ends were trimmed by 3 bases and 3 bases, with 8 bases remaining between them. Per germline, CDR1 DFQATT and CDR2 SNEGSKA (reference sequence). The CDR3 DNA is TGCAGTGCTAGTGCGGGGGACACTGAAGCTTTCTTT. This gives the protein CSASAGDTEAFF.

The genes are TRBV5-1 and TRBJ2-1; TRBD2 matches 12 bases. The V gene's germline CDR1 is SGHRS and CDR2 YFSETQ. The CDR3 runs to 15 residues. V shed 2 bases, J shed 6 bases, and the junction held 3 bases outside the gene matches. The CDR3 DNA reads TGCGCCAGCAGCTTCGCTAGCGGGGGGGCCAATGAGCAGTTCTTC. It yields the protein CASSFASGGANEQFF.